The 4 T cell receptor beta chains below were found in one sample sequenced in a study of response to subunit inactivated influenza vaccine. TCRdb reanalysed the RT-PCR reads using MiXCR and keeps one entry per CDR3 protein. The sample has fewer than 600,000 distinct CDR3 sequences, around 7.7% seen once. Sequencing was performed on PBMCs from blood, taken around 25 months after vaccination. All receptors derive from a man aged 50 to 69 who received an inactivated influenza vaccine.

This clonotype occurred many times. The CDR3 DNA follows: TGCGCCAGCAGCAATCAGGGGGCGCGGGGAGATACGCAGTATTTT. It encodes CASSNQGARGDTQYF. The V gene is TRBV5-1, the J gene TRBJ2-3; TRBD1 matches 8 bases. This CDR3 region has 15 residues. V was pared by 4 bases and J by 5 bases, with 9 bases of the junction left unmatched. Per the germline V gene, CDR1 is SGHRS and CDR2 is YFSETQ.

This chain joins TRBV15 and TRBJ1-5; possible D gene TRBD1, 6 bases. Deletions cut 3 bases from V and 5 bases from J, with 11 bases between. Germline CDR1 LNHNV, CDR2 YYDKDF (reference sequence). This CDR3 has 14 residues. The CDR3 spells CATSSRGTYQPQHF. The CDR3, as DNA: TGTGCCACCAGCAGCAGGGGAACCTATCAGCCCCAGCATTTT. Variable domain in full (rest from reference TRBV15 and TRBJ1-5): DAMVIQNPRYQVTQFGKPVTLSCSQTLNHNVMYWYQQKSSQAPKLLFHYYDKDFNNEADTPDNFQSRRPNTSFCFLDIRSPGLGDTAMYLCATSSRGTYQPQHFGDGTRLSIL.

This clonotype came up a few times. The CDR3 sequence: CSVFKPGRTEQYF. The DNA of the CDR3 is TGCAGCGTTTTCAAACCTGGGCGGACCGAGCAGTACTTC. The chain is built from TRBV29-1 and TRBJ2-7; D is unclear. The CDR3 covers 13 residues. Germline V lookup: CDR1 SQVTM, CDR2 ANQGSEA. The V end was cut by 5 bases, the J end by 6 bases, with 17 bases between.

At least ten counts were recorded for this clonotype. The J gene is TRBJ2-1, the V gene TRBV29-1, with 7 nucleotides matching TRBD2. V lost 4 bases and J lost 4; bases outside the gene matches: 10. Per the germline V gene, CDR1 is SQVTM and CDR2 is ANQGSEA. The CDR3 consists of 15 residues. The CDR3 DNA reads as TGCAGCGTTGGAGGGCGGCTAGCGGAATACAATGAGCAGTTCTTC. This gives the protein CSVGGRLAEYNEQFF.